One T cell receptor beta chain is described in this entry. What it binds is unknown. CDR1 LNHDA and CDR2 SQIVND come from the germline V gene (reference sequence). The CDR3 length is 15 residues. The germline V and J ends were trimmed by 7 bases and 2 bases, with 18 bases remaining between them. Assay used: immunoSEQ multiplex PCR; TCRdb lists only in-frame clones, some missing. Here the sample spans about 120,000 clones, approximately 90% being singletons. This sample is part of a study of T cell responses to AZD1222 COVID-19 vaccine. Study-wide results and caveats: Most donors were white British and more were female, and clonal diversity was possibly underestimated. Samples come after the peak T cell response, not at day 14.

The specimen comprised peripheral blood, sampled on day 0 of AZD1222 vaccination. The TCR originated in an adult in good health. The chain employs TRBV19 and TRBJ2-7, with a weak D call TRBD2 (7 bases). CDR3 nucleotide sequence: TGTGCCAGTACCAGCCCGAGGGGGGGAACCTACGAGCAGTACTTC. Its protein product is CASTSPRGGTYEQYF.